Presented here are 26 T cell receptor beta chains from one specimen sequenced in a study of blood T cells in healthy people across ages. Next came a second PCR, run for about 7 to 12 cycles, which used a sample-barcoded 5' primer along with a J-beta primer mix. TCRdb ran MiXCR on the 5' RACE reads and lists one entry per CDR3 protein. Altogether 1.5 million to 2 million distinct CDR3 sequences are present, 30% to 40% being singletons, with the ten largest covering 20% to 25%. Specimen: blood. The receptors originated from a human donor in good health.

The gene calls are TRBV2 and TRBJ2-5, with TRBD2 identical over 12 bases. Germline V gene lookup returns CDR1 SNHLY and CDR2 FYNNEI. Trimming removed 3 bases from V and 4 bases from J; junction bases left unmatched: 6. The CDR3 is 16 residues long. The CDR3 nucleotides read TGTGCCAGCAGTGACTCTGGACTAGCGGGGCGAGAGACCCAGTACTTC. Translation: CASSDSGLAGRETQYF.

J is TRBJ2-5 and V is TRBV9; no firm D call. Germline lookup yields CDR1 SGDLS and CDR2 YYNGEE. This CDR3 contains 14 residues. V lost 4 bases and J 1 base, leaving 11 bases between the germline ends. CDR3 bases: TGTGCCAGCAGCCGGCGGTGGCCCCAAGAGACCCAGTACTTC. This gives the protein CASSRRWPQETQYF. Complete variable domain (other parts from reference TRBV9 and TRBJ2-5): DSGVTQTPKHLITATGQRVTLRCSPRSGDLSVYWYQQSLDQGLQFLIQYYNGEERAKGNILERFSAQQFPDLHSELNLSSLELGDSALYFCASSRRWPQETQYFGPGTRLLVL.

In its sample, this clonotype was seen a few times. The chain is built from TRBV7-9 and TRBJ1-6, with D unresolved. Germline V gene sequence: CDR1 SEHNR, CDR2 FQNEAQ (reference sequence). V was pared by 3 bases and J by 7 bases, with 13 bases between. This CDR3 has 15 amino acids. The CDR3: CASSLGNDRNSPLHF. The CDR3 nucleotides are TGTGCCAGCAGCTTGGGCAACGATAGGAATTCACCCCTCCACTTT.

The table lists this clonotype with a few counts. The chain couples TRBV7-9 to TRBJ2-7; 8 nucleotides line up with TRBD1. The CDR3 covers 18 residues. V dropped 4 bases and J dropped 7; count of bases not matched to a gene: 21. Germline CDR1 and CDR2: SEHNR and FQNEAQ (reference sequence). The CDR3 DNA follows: TGTGCCAGCAGCTCAATTATCCCTCGTGGACAGGGTTCGTGGGAGCAGTACTTC. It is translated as CASSSIIPRGQGSWEQYF.

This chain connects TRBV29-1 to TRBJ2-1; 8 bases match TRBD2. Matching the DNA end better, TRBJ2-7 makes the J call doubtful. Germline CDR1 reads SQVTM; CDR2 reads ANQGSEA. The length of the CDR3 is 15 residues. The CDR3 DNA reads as TGCAGCGTCCGGACCATAAAGCGGGGGTTCTGCGAGCAGTACTTC. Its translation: CSVRTIKRGFCEQYF.

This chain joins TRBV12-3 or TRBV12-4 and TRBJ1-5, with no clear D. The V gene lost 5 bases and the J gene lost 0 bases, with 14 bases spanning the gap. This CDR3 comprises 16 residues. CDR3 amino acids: CASSPKFRGSNQPQHF. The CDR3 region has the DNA TGTGCCAGCAGTCCAAAGTTTCGGGGTAGCAATCAGCCCCAGCATTTT.

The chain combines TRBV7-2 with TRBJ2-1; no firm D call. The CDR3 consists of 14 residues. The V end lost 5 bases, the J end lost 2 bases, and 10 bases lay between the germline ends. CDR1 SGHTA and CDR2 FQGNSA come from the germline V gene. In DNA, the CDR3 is TGTGCCAGCAGCCCATTCGGCCCCTACAATGAGCAGTTCTTC. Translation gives CASSPFGPYNEQFF.

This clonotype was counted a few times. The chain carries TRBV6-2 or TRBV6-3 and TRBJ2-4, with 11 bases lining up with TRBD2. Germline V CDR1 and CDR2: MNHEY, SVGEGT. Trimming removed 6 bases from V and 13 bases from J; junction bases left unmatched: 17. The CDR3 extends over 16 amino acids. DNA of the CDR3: TGTGCCAGCAGACAACTAGCGGGGGACCCCAATCGGGAGCAGTACTTC. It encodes CASRQLAGDPNREQYF.

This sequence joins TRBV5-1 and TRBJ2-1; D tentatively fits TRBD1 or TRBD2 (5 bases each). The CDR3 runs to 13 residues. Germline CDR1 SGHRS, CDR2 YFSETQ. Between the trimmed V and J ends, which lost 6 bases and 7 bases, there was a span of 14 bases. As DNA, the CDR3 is TGCGCCAGCATCGAGGGGTTGGGGAATGAGCAGTTCTTC. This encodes CASIEGLGNEQFF.

CDR3 in DNA: TGTGCCAGCAGCTTAGTAACTGGGACTCGCGAGCAGTACTTC. This gives the protein CASSLVTGTREQYF. This chain uses TRBV13 with TRBJ2-7; TRBD2 is a possible D gene (6 bases). This CDR3 has 14 residues. With 1 base removed from V and 6 bases from J, the gap between germline ends came to 13 bases. Germline V gene data show CDR1 as PRHDT and CDR2 as FYEKMQ (reference sequence).

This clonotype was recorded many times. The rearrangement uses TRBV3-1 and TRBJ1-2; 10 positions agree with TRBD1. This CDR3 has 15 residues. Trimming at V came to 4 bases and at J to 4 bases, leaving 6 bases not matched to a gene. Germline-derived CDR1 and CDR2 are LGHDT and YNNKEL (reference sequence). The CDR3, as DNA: TGTGCCAGCAGCCCCGGGACAGGGGATATCTATGGCTACACCTTC. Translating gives CASSPGTGDIYGYTF. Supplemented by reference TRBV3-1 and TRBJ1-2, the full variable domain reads DTAVSQTPKYLVTQMGNDKSIKCEQNLGHDTMYWYKQDSKKFLKIMFSYNNKELIINETVPNRFSPKSPDKAHLNLHINSLELGDSAVYFCASSPGTGDIYGYTFGSGTRLTVV.

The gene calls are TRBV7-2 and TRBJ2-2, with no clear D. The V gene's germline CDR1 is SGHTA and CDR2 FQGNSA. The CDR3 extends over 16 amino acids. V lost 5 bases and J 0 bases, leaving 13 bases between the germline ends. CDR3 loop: CASSRGLGANTGELFF. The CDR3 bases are TGTGCCAGCAGCCGAGGCCTCGGCGCGAACACCGGGGAGCTGTTTTTT.

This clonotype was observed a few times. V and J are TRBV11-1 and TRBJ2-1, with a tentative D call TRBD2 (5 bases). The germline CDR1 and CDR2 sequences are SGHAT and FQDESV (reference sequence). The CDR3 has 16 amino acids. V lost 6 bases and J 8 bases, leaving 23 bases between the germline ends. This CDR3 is CASSPITDWLGDEQFF. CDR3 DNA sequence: TGTGCCAGCAGTCCTATTACTGACTGGCTCGGGGATGAGCAGTTCTTC.

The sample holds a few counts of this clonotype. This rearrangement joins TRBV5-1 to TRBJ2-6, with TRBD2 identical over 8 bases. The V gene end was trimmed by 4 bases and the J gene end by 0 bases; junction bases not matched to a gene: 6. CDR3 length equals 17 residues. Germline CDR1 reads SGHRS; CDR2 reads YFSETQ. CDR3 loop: CASSPRLARSGANVLTF. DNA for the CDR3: TGCGCCAGCAGCCCGAGACTAGCGCGCTCTGGGGCCAACGTCCTGACTTTC.

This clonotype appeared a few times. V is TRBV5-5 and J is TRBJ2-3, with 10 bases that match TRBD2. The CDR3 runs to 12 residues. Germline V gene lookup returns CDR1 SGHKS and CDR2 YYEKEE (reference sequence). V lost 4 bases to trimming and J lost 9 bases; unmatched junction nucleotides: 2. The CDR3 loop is CASSLGLATQYF. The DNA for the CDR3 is TGTGCCAGCAGCCTGGGACTAGCGACGCAGTATTTT.

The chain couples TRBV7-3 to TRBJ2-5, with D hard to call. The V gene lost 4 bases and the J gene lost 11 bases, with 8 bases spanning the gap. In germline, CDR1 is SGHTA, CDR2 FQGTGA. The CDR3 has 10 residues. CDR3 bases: TGTGCCAGCAGCTCGAGCCCTCAGTACTTC. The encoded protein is CASSSSPQYF.

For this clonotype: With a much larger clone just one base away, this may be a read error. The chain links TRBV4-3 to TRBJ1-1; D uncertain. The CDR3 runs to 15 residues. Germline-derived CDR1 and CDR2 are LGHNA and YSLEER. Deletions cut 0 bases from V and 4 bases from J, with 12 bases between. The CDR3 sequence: CASSQDLPRSTEAFF. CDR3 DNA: TGCGCCAGCAGCCAAGATTTACCTCGTAGCACTGAAGCTTTCTTT.

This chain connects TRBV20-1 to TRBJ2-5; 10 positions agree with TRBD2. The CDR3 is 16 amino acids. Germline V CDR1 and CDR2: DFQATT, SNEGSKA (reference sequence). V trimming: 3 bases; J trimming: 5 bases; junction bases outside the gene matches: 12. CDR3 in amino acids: CSASVSGGAIDETQYF. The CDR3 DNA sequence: TGCAGTGCTAGCGTCAGCGGGGGGGCCATCGATGAGACCCAGTACTTC.

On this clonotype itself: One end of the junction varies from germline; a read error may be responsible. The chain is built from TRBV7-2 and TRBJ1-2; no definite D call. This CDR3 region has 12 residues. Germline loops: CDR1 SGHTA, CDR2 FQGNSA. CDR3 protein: CASSLMPLGYTF. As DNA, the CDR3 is TGTGCCAGTAGCTTAATGCCCCTTGGCTACACCTTC.

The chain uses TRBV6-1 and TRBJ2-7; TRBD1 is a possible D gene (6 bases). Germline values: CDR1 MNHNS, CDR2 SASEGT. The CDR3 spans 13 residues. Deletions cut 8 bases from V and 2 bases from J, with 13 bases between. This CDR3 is CASGQGTTYEQYF. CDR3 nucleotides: TGTGCCAGCGGTCAGGGGACAACCTACGAGCAGTACTTC.

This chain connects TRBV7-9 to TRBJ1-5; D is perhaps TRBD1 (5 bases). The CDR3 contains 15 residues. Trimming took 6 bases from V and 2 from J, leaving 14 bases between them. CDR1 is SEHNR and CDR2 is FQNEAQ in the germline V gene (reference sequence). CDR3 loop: CASSSAGQGNQPQHF. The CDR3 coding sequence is TGTGCCAGCAGTTCCGCGGGGCAGGGCAATCAGCCCCAGCATTTT.

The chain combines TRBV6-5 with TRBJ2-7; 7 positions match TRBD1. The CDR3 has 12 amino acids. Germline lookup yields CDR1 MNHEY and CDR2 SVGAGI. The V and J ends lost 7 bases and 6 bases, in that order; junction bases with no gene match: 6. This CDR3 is CASTRGPGEQYF. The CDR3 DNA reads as TGTGCCAGCACGAGGGGGCCGGGCGAGCAGTACTTC.

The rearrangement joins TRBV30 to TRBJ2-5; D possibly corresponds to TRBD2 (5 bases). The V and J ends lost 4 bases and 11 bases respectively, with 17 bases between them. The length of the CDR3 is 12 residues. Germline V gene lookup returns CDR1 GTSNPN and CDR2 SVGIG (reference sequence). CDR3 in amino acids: CAWTTKSDEQYF. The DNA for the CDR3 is TGTGCCTGGACGACTAAGTCGGATGAGCAGTACTTC.

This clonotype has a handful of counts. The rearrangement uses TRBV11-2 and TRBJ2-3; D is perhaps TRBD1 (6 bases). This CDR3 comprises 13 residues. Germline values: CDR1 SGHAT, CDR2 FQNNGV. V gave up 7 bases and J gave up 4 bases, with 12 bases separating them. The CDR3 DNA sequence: TGTGCCAGCAACAAAGGGGGTTCAGATACGCAGTATTTT. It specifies CASNKGGSDTQYF.

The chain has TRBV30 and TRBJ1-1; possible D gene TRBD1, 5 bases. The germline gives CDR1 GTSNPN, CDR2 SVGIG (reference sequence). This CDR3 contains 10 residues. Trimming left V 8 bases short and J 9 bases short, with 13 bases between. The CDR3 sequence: CAGGQGKAFF. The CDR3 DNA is TGTGCCGGAGGGCAGGGAAAAGCTTTCTTT.

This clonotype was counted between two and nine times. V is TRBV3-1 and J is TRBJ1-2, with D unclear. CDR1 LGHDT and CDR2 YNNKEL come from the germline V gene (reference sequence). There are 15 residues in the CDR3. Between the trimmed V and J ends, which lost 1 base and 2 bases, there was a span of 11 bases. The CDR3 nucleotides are TGTGCCAGCAGCCAAGGCGGCCTCCTAAACTATGGCTACACCTTC. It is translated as CASSQGGLLNYGYTF.